A single T cell receptor beta chain is shown here with its context. This receptor's antigen is unknown. This record belongs to a study of TET2 disruption in CD19-targeted CAR T cells (dated by TCRdb to the late 2010s). About the investigation overall: The number of samples was determined by the original clinical trial design and by which samples were available, and no additional inclusion criteria were applied.

TCR beta chain deep sequencing was performed with the immunoSEQ assay. In the authors' own workflow: Clonotype frequencies were computed using only productive TCR beta rearrangements. Sourced from immuneACCESS, this table was stored by TCRdb with only in-frame sequences that have V and J called. A share of the clones is absent; for the studies checked, an unresolved V gene accounts for under half, and the remainder has no known explanation. That table is the source of V, J and clone size, and D and trimming were worked out from the DNA. The sample table includes around 27,000 clones. The ten top clones hold 1.5% to 2% of the sample. Read against the paper, the sample's treatment or condition label means: autologous CTL019 cells: CD19 CAR with 4-1BB and CD3 zeta domains. TCR zeta and 4-1BB costimulatory signaling domains were built into the CD19 CAR. Leukapheresis was used to collect T cells from peripheral blood for manufacturing CTL019. The DNeasy Blood and Tissue Kit was used to extract genomic DNA from pre-infusion T cells, peripheral blood, or sorted post-infusion T cells.

Broader findings and caveats from the paper: Conclusions about the CAR T cells of the patient were based on extensive analysis of a single subject.

The sequenced sample was CD8- CAR+ T cells sorted from cultured blood T cells, obtained for CD19 CAR T cell therapy. The sample's cell subset or site label is to be understood as: CD8-negative CAR-positive T cells from the infusion product. This receptor was taken from an older man with chronic lymphocytic leukemia.

CDR3 loop: CATSKGQGSNQPQHF. The DNA read from the CDR3 is TGTGCCACCAGCAAGGGACAGGGTAGCAATCAGCCC. This chain is built from TRBV15 and TRBJ1-5; 9 nucleotides in the junction match TRBD1. The observed sequence ends 3 residues before the CDR3 terminus, with the missing tail filled in from the germline J gene. Measured from the cysteine to the phenylalanine, the CDR3 is 15 residues long. Part of the CDR3 DNA is given, 36 bases translated from base 1. Germline trimming amounts to 4 bases on V and 0 bases on J, with 1 as the count of junction bases outside the gene matches. Taken from the germline V gene (reference sequence), the CDR1 and CDR2 loops are LNHNV and YYDKDF. The entire variable domain, with the stretches around the CDR3 drawn from the reference TRBV15 and TRBJ1-5 proteins, is DAMVIQNPRYQVTQFGKPVTLSCSQTLNHNVMYWYQQKSSQAPKLLFHYYDKDFNNEADTPDNFQSRRPNTSFCFLDIRSPGLGDTAMYLCATSKGQGSNQPQHFGDGTRLSIL.